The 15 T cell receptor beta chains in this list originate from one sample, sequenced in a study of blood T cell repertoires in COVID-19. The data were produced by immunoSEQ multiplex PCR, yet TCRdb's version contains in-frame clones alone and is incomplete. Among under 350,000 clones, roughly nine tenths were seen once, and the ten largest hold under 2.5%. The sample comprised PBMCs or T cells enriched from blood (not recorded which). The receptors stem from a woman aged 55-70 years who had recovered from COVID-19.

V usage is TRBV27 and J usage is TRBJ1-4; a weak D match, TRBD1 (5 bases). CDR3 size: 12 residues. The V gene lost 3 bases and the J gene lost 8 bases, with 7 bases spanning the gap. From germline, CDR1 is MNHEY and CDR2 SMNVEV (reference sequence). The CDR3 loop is CASSFTGEKLFF. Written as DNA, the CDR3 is TGTGCCAGCAGTTTTACAGGCGAAAAACTGTTTTTT.

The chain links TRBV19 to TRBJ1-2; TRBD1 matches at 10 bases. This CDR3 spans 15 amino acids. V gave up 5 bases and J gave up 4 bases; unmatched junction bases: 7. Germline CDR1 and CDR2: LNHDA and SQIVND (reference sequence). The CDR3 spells CASSRPGQGPYGYTF. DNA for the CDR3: TGTGCCAGTAGTCGACCGGGACAGGGGCCCTATGGCTACACCTTC.

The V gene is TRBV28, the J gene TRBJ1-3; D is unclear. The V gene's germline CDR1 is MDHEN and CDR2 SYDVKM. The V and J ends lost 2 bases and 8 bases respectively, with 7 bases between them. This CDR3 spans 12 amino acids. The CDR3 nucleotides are TGTGCCAGCAGTTTAGACCTAGACACCATATATTTT. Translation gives CASSLDLDTIYF.

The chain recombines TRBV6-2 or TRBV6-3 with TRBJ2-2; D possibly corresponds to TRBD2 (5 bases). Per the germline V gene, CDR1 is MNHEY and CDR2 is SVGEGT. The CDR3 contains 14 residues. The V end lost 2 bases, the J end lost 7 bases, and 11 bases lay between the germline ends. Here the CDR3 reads CASSYPPGYGELFF. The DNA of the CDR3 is TGTGCCAGCAGTTACCCACCGGGGTACGGGGAGCTGTTTTTT.

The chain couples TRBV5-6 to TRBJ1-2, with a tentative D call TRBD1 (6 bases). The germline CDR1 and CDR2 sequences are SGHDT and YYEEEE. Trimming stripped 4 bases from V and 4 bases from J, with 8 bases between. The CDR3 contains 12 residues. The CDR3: CASSTGPYGYTF. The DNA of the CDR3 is TGTGCCAGCAGCACAGGGCCCTATGGCTACACCTTC.

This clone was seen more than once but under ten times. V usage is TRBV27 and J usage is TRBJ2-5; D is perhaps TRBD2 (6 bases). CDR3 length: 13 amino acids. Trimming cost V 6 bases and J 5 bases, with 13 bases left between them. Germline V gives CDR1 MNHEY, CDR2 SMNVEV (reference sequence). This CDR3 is CASRVWGGETQYF. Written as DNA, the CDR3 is TGTGCCAGCAGGGTCTGGGGAGGTGAGACCCAGTACTTC.

Written as DNA, the CDR3 is TGCGCCAGCAGCGTCACCGGGACTATCCAGTGGGATGAGCAGTTCTTC. Its translation is CASSVTGTIQWDEQFF. V usage is TRBV5-1 and J usage is TRBJ2-1; TRBD2 matches at 7 bases. The germline V gene has CDR1 SGHRS and CDR2 YFSETQ. Trimming removed 4 bases from V and 8 bases from J; junction bases left unmatched: 15. The CDR3 runs to 16 residues.

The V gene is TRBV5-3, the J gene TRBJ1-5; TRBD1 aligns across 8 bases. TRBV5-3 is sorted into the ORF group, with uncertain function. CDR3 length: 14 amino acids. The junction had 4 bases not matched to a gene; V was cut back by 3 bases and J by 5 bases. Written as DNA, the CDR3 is TGTGCCAGAAGCTCACAGGGGGTGGATCAGCCCCAGCATTTT. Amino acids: CARSSQGVDQPQHF.

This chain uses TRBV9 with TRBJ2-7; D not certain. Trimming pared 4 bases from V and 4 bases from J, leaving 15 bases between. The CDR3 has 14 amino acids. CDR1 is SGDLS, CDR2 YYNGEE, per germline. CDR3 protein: CASSPSWVAYEQYF. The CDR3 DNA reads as TGTGCCAGCAGCCCAAGTTGGGTAGCTTACGAGCAGTACTTC.

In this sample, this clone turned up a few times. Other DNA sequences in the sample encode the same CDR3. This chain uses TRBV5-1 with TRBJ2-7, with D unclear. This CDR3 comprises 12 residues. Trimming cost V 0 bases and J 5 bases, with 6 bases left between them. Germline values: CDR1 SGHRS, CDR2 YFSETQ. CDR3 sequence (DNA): TGCGCCAGCAGCTTGGAGCGAGACGAGCAGTACTTC. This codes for CASSLERDEQYF.

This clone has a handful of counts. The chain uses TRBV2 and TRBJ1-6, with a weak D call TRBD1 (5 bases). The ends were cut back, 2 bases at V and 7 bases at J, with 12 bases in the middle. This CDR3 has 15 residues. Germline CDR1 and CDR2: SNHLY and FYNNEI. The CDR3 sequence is CASSERSGRNSPLHF. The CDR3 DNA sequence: TGTGCCAGCAGTGAAAGGTCAGGGAGGAATTCACCCCTCCACTTT.

The CDR3 bases are TGTGCCAGCAGCTTCCCCGGGACTACCGTGGAGACCCAGTACTTC. Protein product: CASSFPGTTVETQYF. The chain joins TRBV7-6 to TRBJ2-5; 7 positions agree with TRBD2. CDR1 and CDR2 from the germline V gene are SGHVS and FNYEAQ. Trimming at V came to 3 bases and at J to 5 bases, leaving 9 bases not matched to a gene. The CDR3 spans 15 residues.

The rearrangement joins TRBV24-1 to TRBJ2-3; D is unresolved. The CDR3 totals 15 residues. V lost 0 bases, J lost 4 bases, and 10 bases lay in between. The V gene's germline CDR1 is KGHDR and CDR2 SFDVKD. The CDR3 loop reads CATSDLRSSPDTQYF. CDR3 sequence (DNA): TGTGCCACCAGTGATTTGAGGAGTAGCCCAGATACGCAGTATTTT.

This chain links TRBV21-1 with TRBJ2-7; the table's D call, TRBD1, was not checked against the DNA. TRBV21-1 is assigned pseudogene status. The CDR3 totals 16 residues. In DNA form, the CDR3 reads TGTGCCAGCAGCACTCCTCAGGACAGGTCGTTCTACGAGCAGTACTTC. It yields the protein CASSTPQDRSFYEQYF.

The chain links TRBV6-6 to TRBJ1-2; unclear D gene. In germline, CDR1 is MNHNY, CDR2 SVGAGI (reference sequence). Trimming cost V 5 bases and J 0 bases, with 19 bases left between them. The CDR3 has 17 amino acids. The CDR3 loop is CASSPLPSAGANYGYTF. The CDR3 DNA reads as TGTGCCAGCAGTCCCCTCCCTTCCGCCGGGGCTAACTATGGCTACACCTTC.